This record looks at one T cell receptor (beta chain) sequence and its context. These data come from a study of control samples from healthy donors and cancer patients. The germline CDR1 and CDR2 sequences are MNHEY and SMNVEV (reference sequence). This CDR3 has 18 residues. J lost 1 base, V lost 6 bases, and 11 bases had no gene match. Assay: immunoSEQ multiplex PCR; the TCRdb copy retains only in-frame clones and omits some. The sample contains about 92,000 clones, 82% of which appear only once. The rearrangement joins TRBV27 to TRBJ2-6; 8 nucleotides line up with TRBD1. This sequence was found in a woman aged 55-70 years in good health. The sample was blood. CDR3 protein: CASRLVGTGQSGANVLTF. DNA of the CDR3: TGTGCCAGCAGGCTGGTTGGGACAGGCCAGTCTGGGGCCAACGTCCTGACTTTC.